This passage covers 13 T cell receptor beta chains from one sample sequenced in a study of vaccination effects on CD4 cells after COVID-19. This table comes from immunoSEQ multiplex PCR, and its TCRdb copy is limited to in-frame clones, with some not included. The sample has 70,000 to 75,000 clones; over 65% are singletons. No cognate antigen is known for these TCRs. Peptide-pool stimulation followed by sequencing identified expanded antigen-specific CD4+ clonotypes in the ViraFEST assay. Scientists isolated CD4+ T cells after a roughly 10-day culture period ended. All vaccine recipients tested negative for nucleocapsid antibodies and had never contracted SARS-CoV-2 infection. The sequenced sample was CD4+ T cells from PBMCs cultured with HCoV-OC43 spike peptides, obtained before COVID-19 vaccination. Documented subset: HCoV-OC43 spike overlapping peptide pool stimulation. These TCRs come from a human donor who received a COVID-19 vaccine.

This clone was seen more than once but under ten times. J is TRBJ1-2 and V is TRBV5-8; D ambiguous. The germline V gene has CDR1 SGHTS and CDR2 YDEGEE. The V end was cut by 5 bases, the J end by 4 bases, with 6 bases between. CDR3 length equals 11 residues. The DNA of the CDR3 is TGTGCCAGCAGTTGGGGCTATGGCTACACCTTC. Translation: CASSWGYGYTF.

V usage is TRBV2 and J usage is TRBJ1-2, with TRBD1 matching 8 bases. Unmatched junction bases numbered 10, after V lost 1 base and J lost 3 bases. The germline CDR1 and CDR2 sequences are SNHLY and FYNNEI. The CDR3 contains 17 residues. CDR3 DNA: TGTGCCAGCAGTGAAGATGGGTGGGACAGGCGTGACTATGGCTACACCTTC. Protein sequence: CASSEDGWDRRDYGYTF.

The rearrangement uses TRBV6-6 and TRBJ1-2; 9 bases are a match to TRBD1. Trimming took 6 bases from V and 8 from J; bases not matched to a gene: 16. The CDR3 consists of 16 residues. Germline CDR1 is MNHNY and CDR2 is SVGAGI (reference sequence). CDR3 DNA sequence: TGTGCCAGCAGCATCGTTCGACAGGGGGGTCTGCAGGGCTACACCTTC. Translation: CASSIVRQGGLQGYTF.

Only a few counts were recorded for this clone. The gene calls are TRBV7-2 and TRBJ2-2; D might be TRBD1 or TRBD2, each matching 6 bases. Germline V gene lookup returns CDR1 SGHTA and CDR2 FQGNSA. CDR3 length equals 13 residues. DNA for the CDR3: TGTGCATTTCGGGGGCCTTACACCGGGGAGCTGTTTTTT. This codes for CAFRGPYTGELFF.

This clone was observed a handful of times. The chain employs TRBV7-8 and TRBJ2-2, with 11 bases fitting TRBD2. Trimming at V came to 5 bases and at J to 6 bases, leaving 8 bases not matched to a gene. CDR1 is SGHVS, CDR2 FQNEAQ, per germline. The CDR3 has 16 amino acids. The CDR3 spells CASSRTSGGVPGELFF. As DNA, the CDR3 is TGTGCCAGCAGCCGAACTAGCGGGGGCGTCCCCGGGGAGCTGTTTTTT.

The rearrangement joins TRBV4-1 to TRBJ2-2; D is uncertain. This CDR3 comprises 17 residues. CDR1 is MGHRA and CDR2 is YSYEKL in the germline V gene. V was cut by 3 bases and J by 6 bases, with 20 bases left in between. The CDR3 DNA reads as TGCGCCAGCAGCCATCTATTTTCGCCCTTGCCTCCCGGGGAGCTGTTTTTT. It yields the protein CASSHLFSPLPPGELFF.

The table lists this clone with a few counts. The chain recombines TRBV24-1 with TRBJ1-5; D is unclear. This CDR3 has 15 residues. CDR1 and CDR2 from the germline V gene are KGHDR and SFDVKD. V lost 5 bases, J lost 2 bases, and 12 bases lay in between. The CDR3 loop is CATSASRMGNQPQHF. In DNA form, the CDR3 reads TGTGCCACCAGTGCATCTCGGATGGGCAATCAGCCCCAGCATTTT.

The J gene is TRBJ1-5, the V gene TRBV30; D gene uncertain. With 2 bases removed from V and 1 base from J, the gap between germline ends came to 9 bases. This CDR3 is 14 amino acids long. Germline V gives CDR1 GTSNPN, CDR2 SVGIG (reference sequence). CDR3 sequence (DNA): TGTGCCTGGAGTTTCCTACAGAGCAATCAGCCCCAGCATTTT. Protein: CAWSFLQSNQPQHF.

The V and J genes are TRBV5-4 and TRBJ2-5; the D call may be TRBD1 or TRBD2 (5 bases each). Trimming stripped 0 bases from V and 5 bases from J, with 11 bases between. The germline gives CDR1 SGHNT, CDR2 YYREEE (reference sequence). This CDR3 has 14 amino acids. CDR3 in amino acids: CASSLGGPGETQYF. The CDR3 DNA follows: TGTGCCAGCAGCTTGGGGGGACCTGGCGAGACCCAGTACTTC. Combining the CDR3 with reference TRBV5-4 and TRBJ2-5 gives the whole variable domain ETGVTQSPTHLIKTRGQQVTLRCSSQSGHNTVSWYQQALGQGPQFIFQYYREEENGRGNFPPRFSGLQFPNYSSELNVNALELDDSALYLCASSLGGPGETQYFGPGTRLLVL.

This sequence joins TRBV27 and TRBJ2-1, with 11 bases lining up with TRBD2. Per the germline V gene, CDR1 is MNHEY and CDR2 is SMNVEV (reference sequence). The CDR3 is 13 residues long. Trimming at V came to 5 bases and at J to 9 bases, leaving 3 bases not matched to a gene. The CDR3 loop reads CASSRLAGSEQFF. The DNA of the CDR3 is TGTGCCAGCAGTCGACTAGCGGGGAGTGAGCAGTTCTTC.

The chain employs TRBV5-1 and TRBJ2-3; no firm D call. This CDR3 has 15 amino acids. Germline V gene sequence: CDR1 SGHRS, CDR2 YFSETQ. V lost 2 bases, J lost 2 bases, and 12 bases lay in between. The CDR3 bases are TGCGCCAGCAGCTTAAGGGCTGGCCTCACAGATACGCAGTATTTT. Its protein product is CASSLRAGLTDTQYF.

The V and J genes are TRBV28 and TRBJ2-1, with D possibly being TRBD1 (6 bases). Germline V gene lookup returns CDR1 MDHEN and CDR2 SYDVKM. CDR3 length equals 16 residues. The ends were cut back, 5 bases at V and 5 bases at J, with 19 bases in the middle. The CDR3 sequence: CASSPFRTVTNNEQFF. For the CDR3, the DNA is TGTGCCAGCAGTCCTTTCCGGACAGTGACAAACAATGAGCAGTTCTTC.

The V and J genes are TRBV10-2 and TRBJ2-3, with 11 bases identical to TRBD2. V lost 6 bases and J lost 2; bases outside the gene matches: 7. Germline V gene lookup returns CDR1 WSHSY and CDR2 SAAADI. This CDR3 is 16 amino acids long. The CDR3 spells CASRLAGALYTDTQYF. CDR3 nucleotides: TGCGCCAGCAGACTAGCGGGGGCCCTCTACACAGATACGCAGTATTTT.